Listed below are T cell receptor beta chains from one sample, sequenced in a study of CD8+ T cells in alopecia areata. TCRdb's copy holds only in-frame clones and misses some; the assay was immunoSEQ multiplex PCR. The table lists about 190,000 clones, 50% to 60% of them singletons. The sequencing here drew on CD4+ T cells sorted from blood, taken at week 0. These receptors all stem from a human donor with alopecia areata. The conserved cysteine and the conserved F or W are not part of the CDR3 here. D genes are given only for firm matches.

V gene,D gene,J gene,CDR3 protein
TRBV10-3,TRBD1,TRBJ2-7,AISHTGGEDEQY
TRBV9,TRBD2,TRBJ2-7,ASSVPSGGFYEQY
TRBV5-6,-,TRBJ1-2,ASSSRRRGPRGYT
TRBV9,-,TRBJ2-3,ASSVKSDTQY
TRBV18,-,TRBJ2-5,ASSPDIQETQY
TRBV29-1,TRBD2,TRBJ2-1,ATIRGRGRTNEQF
TRBV5-1,-,TRBJ2-2,ASSLDVGNTGELF
TRBV28,TRBD1,TRBJ1-2,ASSLRTGDGYT
TRBV7-3,TRBD1,TRBJ2-2,ASSQTGTANTGELF
TRBV6-5,-,TRBJ1-2,ASSYSKGGNYGYT
TRBV25-1,-,TRBJ2-2,ASSADRSNTGELF
TRBV9,-,TRBJ2-7,ASSVGGGGVGEQY
TRBV4-1,TRBD2,TRBJ2-5,ASSLRGGGVGETQY
TRBV12-5,-,TRBJ2-3,ASGLVLRGASTDTQY
TRBV29-1,-,TRBJ2-5,SVRSPRLGETQY
TRBV7-8,-,TRBJ1-3,ASREASGNTIY
TRBV29-1,TRBD1,TRBJ2-5,SVETTGLETQY
TRBV5-1,-,TRBJ2-6,ASRSGTGANVLT
TRBV5-1,TRBD1,TRBJ2-1,ASSPSVQTDRVRGF
TRBV5-1,-,TRBJ2-5,ASSARGTDETQY
TRBV28,-,TRBJ2-5,ASSLVSVGTQY
TRBV29-1,-,TRBJ2-5,SVERGKETQY